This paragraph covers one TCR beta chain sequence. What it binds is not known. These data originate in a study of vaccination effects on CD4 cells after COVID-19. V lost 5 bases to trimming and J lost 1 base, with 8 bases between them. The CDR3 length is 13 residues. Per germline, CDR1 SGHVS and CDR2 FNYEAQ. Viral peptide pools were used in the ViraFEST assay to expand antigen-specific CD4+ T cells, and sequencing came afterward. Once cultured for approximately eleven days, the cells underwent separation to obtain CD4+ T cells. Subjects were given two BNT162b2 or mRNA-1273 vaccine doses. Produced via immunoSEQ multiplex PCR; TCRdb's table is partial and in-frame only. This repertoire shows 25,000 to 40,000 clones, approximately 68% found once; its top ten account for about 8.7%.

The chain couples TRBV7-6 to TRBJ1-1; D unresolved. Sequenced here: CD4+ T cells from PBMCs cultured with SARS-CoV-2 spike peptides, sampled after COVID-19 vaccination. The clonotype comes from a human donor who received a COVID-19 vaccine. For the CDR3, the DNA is TGTGCCAGCAGCCGCTCAGCGAACACTGAAGCTTTCTTT. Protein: CASSRSANTEAFF.